Listed below are T cell receptor beta chains from one sample, sequenced in a study of cytomegalovirus exposure and HLA in healthy donors. Sequencing used immunoSEQ multiplex PCR; TCRdb keeps in-frame clones, though not all of them. The sample holds under 200,000 clones; over 70% are singletons and the top ten take around 5.7%. Sequenced: PBMCs. These receptors all come from a man in his forties or fifties in good health and CMV-seronegative. Each CDR3 is given with its conserved first and last residue. D genes are given only for firm matches. Some rows mark clone size as missing; the rest say once, few, many or name a class of expanded clone.

clone_size j_call v_call d_call cdr3_aa cdr3_nt
once TRBJ2-2 TRBV7-6 - CASSLARQATGELFF TGTGCCAGCAGCTTAGCTCGGCAGGCGACCGGGGAGTTGTTTTTT
- TRBJ2-7 TRBV7-9 - CASSPLGTGEQYF TGTGCCAGCAGCCCCTTAGGGACTGGCGAGCAGTACTTC
- TRBJ2-3 TRBV11-2 TRBD2 CASSPLLAGAVDTQYF TGTGCCAGCAGCCCACTACTAGCGGGGGCGGTAGATACGCAGTATTTT
- TRBJ2-1 TRBV7-8 TRBD2 CASGLAGGNEQFF TGTGCCAGCGGACTAGCGGGGGGAAATGAGCAGTTCTTC
- TRBJ2-3 TRBV15 - CATSRALVQRTDTQYF TGTGCCACCAGCAGAGCGCTAGTGCAACGCACAGATACGCAGTATTTT
- TRBJ2-1 TRBV25-1 TRBD1 CASSESGRGYNNEQFF TGTGCCAGCAGTGAATCCGGCAGGGGGTATAACAATGAGCAGTTCTTC
few TRBJ1-1 TRBV6-6 - CASSAGGTEAFF TGTGCCAGCAGTGCCGGGGGCACTGAAGCTTTCTTT
- TRBJ2-3 TRBV2 - CASNRDGTDTQYF TGTGCCAGCAACAGGGACGGCACAGATACGCAGTATTTT
- TRBJ2-1 TRBV7-3 TRBD1 CASSQRDSNEQFF TGTGCCAGCAGCCAAAGGGACAGCAATGAGCAGTTCTTC
- TRBJ2-5 TRBV29-1 - CSVRMNVRTAETQYF TGCAGCGTCCGAATGAATGTAAGGACAGCGGAGACCCAGTACTTC
few TRBJ2-7 TRBV27 - CASSLGDTYEQYF TGTGCCAGCAGTTTAGGGGACACTTACGAGCAGTACTTC
once TRBJ2-3 TRBV7-2 TRBD1 CASSYRDRGSDTQYF TGTGCCAGCAGCTACCGGGACAGGGGGTCAGATACGCAGTATTTT
- TRBJ2-7 TRBV16 TRBD1 CASSQRDRSPVQYF TGTGCCAGCAGCCAGAGGGACAGGTCGCCCGTTCAGTACTTC